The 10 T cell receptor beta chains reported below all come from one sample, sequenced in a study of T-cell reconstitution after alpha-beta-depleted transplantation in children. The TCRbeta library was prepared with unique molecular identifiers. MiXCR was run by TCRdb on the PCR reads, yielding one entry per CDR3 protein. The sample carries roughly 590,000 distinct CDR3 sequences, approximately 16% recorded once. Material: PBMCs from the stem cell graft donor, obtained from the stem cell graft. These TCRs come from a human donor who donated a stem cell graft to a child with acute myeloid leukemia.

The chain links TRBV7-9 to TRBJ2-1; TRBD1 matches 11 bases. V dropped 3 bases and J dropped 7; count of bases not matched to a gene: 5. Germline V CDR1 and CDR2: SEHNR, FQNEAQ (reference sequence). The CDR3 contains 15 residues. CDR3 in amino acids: CASSFGTGGENEQFF. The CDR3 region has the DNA TGTGCCAGCAGCTTCGGGACAGGGGGGGAAAATGAGCAGTTCTTC.

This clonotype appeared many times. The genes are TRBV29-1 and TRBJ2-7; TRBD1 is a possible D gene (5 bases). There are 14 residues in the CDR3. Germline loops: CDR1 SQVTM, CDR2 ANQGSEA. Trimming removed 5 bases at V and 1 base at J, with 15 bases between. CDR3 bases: TGCAGCGTTTCTTTTGACAGTGGATCCTACGAGCAGTACTTC. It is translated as CSVSFDSGSYEQYF.

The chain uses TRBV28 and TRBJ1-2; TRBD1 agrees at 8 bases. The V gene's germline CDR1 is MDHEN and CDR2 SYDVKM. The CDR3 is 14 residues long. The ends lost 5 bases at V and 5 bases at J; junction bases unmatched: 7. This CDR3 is CASSGSDRAYGYTF. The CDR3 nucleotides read TGTGCCAGCAGTGGTTCGGACAGGGCTTATGGCTACACCTTC.

The CDR3 sequence: CASLRQGVTGELFF. The CDR3, as DNA: TGTGCCAGCCTTCGACAGGGAGTAACCGGGGAGCTGTTTTTT. V is TRBV6-5 and J is TRBJ2-2; 7 bases fit TRBD1. Germline V CDR1 and CDR2: MNHEY, SVGAGI. This CDR3 has 14 residues. With 8 bases clipped from V and 5 bases from J, the junction kept 8 bases outside the gene matches.

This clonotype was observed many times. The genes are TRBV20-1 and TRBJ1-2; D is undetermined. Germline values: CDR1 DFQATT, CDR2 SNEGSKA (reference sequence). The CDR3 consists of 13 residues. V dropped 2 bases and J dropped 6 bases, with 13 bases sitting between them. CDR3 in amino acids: CSARNTGLDGYTF. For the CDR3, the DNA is TGCAGTGCTAGAAACACTGGATTAGATGGCTACACCTTC.

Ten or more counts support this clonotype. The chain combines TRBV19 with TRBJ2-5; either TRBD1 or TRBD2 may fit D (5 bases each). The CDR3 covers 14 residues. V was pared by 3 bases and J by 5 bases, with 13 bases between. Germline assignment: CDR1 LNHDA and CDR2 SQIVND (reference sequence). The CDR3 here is CASSIQRGSETQYF. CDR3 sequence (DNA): TGTGCCAGTAGTATTCAACGGGGCAGTGAGACCCAGTACTTC.

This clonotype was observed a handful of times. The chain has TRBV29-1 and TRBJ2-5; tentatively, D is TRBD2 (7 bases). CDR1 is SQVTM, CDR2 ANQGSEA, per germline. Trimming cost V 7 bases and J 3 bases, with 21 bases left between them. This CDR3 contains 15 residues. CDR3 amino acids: CSDLGRGPGKETQYF. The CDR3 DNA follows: TGCAGCGATCTTGGGCGGGGGCCTGGGAAAGAGACCCAGTACTTC.

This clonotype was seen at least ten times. CDR3 DNA sequence: TGCAGTGCTCCAGAGACAGGGGGCCCTGAAGCTTTCTTT. Amino acids: CSAPETGGPEAFF. The chain employs TRBV20-1 and TRBJ1-1; 10 positions match TRBD1. This CDR3 is built from 13 residues. Germline V gives CDR1 DFQATT, CDR2 SNEGSKA (reference sequence). The V segment lost 5 bases and the J segment 6 bases; nucleotides outside the gene matches: 6.

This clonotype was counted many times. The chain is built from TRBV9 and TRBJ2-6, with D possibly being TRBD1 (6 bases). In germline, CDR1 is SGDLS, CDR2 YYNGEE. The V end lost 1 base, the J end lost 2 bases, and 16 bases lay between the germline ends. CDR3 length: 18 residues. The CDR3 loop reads CASSVPQGRGAGANVLTF. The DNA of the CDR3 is TGTGCCAGCAGCGTACCACAGGGAAGGGGAGCTGGGGCCAACGTCCTGACTTTC.

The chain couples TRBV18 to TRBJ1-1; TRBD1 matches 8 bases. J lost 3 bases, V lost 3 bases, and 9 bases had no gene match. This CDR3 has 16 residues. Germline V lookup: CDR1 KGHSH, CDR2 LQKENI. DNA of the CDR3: TGTGCCAGCTCACCCAGGAGACAGGGGTCGGACACTGAAGCTTTCTTT. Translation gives CASSPRRQGSDTEAFF.